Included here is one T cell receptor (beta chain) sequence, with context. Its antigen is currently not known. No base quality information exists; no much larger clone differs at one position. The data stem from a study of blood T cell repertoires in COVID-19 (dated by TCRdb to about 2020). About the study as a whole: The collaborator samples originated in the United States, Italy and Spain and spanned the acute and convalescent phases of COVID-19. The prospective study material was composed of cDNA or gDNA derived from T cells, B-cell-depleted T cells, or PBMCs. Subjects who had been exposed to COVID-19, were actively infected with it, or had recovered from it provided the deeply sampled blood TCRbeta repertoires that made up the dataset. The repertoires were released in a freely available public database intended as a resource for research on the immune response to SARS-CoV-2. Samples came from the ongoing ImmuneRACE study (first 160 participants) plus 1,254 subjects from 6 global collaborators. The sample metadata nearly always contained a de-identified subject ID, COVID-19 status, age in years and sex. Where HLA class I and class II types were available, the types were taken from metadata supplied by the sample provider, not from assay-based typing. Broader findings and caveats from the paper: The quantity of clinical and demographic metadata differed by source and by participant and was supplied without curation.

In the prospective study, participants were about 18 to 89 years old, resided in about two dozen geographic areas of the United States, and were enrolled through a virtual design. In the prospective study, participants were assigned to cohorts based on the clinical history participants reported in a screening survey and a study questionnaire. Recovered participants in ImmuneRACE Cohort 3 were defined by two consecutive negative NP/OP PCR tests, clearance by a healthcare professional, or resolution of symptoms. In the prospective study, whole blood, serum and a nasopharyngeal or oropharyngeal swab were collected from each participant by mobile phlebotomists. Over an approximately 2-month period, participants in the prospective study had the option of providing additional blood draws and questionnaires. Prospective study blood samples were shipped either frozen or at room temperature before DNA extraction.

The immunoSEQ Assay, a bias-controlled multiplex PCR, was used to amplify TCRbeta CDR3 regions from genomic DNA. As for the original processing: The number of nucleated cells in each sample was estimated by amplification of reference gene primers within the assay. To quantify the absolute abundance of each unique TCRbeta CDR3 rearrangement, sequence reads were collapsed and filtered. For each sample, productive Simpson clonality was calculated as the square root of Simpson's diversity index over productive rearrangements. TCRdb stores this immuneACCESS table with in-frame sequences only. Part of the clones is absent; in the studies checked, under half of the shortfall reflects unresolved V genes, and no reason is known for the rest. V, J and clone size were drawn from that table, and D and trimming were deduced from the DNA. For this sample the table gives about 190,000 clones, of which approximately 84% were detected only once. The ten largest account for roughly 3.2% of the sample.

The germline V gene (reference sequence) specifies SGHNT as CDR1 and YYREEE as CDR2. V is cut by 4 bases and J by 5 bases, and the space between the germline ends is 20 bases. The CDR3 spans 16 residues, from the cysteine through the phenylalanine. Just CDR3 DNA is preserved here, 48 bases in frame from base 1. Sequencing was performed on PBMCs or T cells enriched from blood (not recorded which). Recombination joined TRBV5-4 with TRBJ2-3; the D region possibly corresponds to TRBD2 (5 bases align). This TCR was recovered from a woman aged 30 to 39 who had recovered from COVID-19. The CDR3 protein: CASSTGGQLGRDTQYF. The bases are TGTGCCAGCAGCACCGGAGGCCAACTAGGTAGAGATACGCAGTATTTT.